This T cell receptor (beta chain) came from a study of blood T cell repertoires in COVID-19. Study summary: Acute and convalescent COVID-19 specimens originated in the United States, Italy and Spain. T cells, B-cell-depleted T cells, or PBMCs provided the cDNA or gDNA that served as material.

The CDR3 runs 20 residues. J was trimmed by 0 bases and V by 4 bases; bases with no gene match: 12. Germline V lookup: CDR1 SGHNT, CDR2 YYREEE (reference sequence). As originally analysed: Nucleated cell counts were estimated from reference gene primer amplification. Produced via immunoSEQ multiplex PCR; TCRdb's table is partial and in-frame only. Clone size and the V and J calls come from that table; the DNA yielded D and trimming. The sample carries 200,000 to 250,000 clones, approximately 90% recorded once. This clone was seen only a few times. Sequenced material: peripheral blood. The receptor's source is a man in his thirties or forties with acute or convalescent COVID-19. The rearrangement joins TRBV5-4 to TRBJ2-3, with 15 bases that match TRBD2. The chain's CDR3 is CASSGIPGLAGGTSTDTQYF. CDR3 bases: TGTGCCAGCAGCGGAATTCCGGGACTAGCGGGAGGCACTAGCACAGATACGCAGTATTTT.